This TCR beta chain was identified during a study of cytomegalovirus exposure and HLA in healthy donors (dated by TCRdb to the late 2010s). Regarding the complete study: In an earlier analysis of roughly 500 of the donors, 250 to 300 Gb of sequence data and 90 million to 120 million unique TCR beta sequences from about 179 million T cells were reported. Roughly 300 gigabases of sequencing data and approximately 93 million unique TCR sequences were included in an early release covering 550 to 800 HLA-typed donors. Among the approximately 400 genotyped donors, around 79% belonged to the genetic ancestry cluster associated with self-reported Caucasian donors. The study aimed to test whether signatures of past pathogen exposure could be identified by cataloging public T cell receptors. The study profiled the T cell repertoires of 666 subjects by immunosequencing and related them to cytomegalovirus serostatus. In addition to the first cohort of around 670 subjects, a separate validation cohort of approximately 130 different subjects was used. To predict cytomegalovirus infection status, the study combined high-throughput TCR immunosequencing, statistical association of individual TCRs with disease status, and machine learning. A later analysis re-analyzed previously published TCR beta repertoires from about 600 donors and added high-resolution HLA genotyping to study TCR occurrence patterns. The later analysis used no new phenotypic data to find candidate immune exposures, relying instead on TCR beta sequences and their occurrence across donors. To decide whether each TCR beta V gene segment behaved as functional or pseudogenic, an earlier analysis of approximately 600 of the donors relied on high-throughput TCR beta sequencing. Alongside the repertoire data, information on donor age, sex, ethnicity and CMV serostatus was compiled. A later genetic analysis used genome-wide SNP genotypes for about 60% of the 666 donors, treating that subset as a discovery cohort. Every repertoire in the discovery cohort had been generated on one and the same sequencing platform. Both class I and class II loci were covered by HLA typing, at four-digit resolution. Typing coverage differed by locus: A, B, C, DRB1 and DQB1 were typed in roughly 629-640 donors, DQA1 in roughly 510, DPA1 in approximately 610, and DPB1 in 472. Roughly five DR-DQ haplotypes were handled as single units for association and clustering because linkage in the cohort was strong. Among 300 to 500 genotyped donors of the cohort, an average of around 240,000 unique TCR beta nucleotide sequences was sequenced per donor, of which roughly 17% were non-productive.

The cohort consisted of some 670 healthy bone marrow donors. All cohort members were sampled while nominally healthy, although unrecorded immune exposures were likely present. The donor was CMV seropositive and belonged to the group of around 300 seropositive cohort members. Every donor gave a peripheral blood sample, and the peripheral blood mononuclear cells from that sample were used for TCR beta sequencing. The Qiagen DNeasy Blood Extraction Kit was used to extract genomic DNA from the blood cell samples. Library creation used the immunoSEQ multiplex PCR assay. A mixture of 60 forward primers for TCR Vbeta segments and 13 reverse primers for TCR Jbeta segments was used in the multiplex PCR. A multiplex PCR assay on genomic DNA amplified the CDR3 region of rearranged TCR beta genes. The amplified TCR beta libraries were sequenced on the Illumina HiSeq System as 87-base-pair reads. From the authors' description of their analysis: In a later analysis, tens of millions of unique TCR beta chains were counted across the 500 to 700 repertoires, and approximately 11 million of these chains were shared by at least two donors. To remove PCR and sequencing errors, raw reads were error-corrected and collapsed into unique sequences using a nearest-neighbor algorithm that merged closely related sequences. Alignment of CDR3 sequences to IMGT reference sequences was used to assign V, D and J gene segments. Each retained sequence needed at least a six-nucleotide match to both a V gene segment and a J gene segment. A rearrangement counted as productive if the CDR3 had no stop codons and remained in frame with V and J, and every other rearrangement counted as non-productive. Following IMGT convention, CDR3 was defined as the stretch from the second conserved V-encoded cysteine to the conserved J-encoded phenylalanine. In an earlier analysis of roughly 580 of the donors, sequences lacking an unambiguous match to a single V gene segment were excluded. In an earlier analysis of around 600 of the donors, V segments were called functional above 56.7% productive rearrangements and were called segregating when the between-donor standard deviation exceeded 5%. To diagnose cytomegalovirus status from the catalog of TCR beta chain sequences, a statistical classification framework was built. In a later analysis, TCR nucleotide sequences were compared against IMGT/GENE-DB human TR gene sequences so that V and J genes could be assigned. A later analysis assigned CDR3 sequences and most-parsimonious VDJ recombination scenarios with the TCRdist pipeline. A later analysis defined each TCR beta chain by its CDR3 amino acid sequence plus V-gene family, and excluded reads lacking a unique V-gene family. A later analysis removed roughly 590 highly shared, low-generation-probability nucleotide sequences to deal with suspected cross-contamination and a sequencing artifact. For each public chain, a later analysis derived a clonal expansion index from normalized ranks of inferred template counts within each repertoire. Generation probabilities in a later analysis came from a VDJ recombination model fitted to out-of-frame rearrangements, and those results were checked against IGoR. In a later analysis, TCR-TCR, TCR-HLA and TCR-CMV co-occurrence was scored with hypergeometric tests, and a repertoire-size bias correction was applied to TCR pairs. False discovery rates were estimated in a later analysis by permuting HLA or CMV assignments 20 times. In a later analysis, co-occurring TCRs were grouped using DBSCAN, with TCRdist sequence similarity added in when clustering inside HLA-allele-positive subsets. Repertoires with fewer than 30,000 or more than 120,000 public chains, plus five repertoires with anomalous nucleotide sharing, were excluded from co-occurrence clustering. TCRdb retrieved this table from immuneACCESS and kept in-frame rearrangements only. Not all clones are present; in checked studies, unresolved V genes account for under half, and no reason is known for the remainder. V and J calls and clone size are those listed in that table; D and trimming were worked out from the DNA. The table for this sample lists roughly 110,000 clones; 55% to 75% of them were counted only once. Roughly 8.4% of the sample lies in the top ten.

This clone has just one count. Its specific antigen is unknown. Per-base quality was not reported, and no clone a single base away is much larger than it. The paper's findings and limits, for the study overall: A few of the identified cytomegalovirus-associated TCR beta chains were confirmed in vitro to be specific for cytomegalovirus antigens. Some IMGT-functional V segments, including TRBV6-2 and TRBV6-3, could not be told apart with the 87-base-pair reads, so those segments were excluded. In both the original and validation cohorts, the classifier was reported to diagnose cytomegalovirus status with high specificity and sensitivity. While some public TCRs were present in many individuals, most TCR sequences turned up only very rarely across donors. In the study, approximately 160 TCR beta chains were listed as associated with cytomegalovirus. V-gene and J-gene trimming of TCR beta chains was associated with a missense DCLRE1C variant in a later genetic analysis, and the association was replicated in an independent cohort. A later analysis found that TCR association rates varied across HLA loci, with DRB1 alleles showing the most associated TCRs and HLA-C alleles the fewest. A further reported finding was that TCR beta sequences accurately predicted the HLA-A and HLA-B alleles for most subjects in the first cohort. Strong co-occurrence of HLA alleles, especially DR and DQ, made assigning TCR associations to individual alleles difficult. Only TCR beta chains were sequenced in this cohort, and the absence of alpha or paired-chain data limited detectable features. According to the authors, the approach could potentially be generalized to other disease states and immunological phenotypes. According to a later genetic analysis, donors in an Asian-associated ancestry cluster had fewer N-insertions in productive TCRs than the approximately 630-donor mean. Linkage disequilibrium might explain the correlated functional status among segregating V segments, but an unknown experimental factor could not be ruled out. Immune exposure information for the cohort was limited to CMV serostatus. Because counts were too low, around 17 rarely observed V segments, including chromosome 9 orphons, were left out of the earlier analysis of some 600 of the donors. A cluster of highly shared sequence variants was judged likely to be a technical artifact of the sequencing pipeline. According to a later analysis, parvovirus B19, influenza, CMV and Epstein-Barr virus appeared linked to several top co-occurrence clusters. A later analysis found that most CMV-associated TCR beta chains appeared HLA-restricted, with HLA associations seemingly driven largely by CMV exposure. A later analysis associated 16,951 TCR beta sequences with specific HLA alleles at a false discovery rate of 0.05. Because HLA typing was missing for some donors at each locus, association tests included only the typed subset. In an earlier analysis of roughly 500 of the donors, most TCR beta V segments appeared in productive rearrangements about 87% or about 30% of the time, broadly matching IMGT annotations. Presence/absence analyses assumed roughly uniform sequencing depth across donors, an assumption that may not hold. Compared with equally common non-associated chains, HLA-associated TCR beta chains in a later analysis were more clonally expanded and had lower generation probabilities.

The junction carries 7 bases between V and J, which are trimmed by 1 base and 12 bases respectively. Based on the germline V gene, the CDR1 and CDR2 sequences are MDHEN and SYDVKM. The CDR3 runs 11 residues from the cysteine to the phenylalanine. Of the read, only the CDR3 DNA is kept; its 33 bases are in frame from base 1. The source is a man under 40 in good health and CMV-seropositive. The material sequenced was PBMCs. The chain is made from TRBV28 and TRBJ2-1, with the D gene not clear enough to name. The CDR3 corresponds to CASSLLERQFF. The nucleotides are TGTGCCAGCAGTTTATTAGAACGGCAGTTCTTC.